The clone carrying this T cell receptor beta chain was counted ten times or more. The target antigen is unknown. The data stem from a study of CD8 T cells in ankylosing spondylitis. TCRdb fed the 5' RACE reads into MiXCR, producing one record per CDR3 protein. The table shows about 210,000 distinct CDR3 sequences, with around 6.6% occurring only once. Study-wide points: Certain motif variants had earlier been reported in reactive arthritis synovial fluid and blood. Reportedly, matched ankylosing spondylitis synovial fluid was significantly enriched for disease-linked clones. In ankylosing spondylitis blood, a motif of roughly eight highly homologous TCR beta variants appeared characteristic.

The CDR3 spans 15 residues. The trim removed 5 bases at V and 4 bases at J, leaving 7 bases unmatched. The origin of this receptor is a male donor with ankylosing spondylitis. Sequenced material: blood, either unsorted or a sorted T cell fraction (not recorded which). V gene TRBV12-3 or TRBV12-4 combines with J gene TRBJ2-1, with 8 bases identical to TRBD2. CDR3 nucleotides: TGTGCCAGCAGTCCCCTGAGCGGGAGTTACAATGAGCAGTTCTTC. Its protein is CASSPLSGSYNEQFF.